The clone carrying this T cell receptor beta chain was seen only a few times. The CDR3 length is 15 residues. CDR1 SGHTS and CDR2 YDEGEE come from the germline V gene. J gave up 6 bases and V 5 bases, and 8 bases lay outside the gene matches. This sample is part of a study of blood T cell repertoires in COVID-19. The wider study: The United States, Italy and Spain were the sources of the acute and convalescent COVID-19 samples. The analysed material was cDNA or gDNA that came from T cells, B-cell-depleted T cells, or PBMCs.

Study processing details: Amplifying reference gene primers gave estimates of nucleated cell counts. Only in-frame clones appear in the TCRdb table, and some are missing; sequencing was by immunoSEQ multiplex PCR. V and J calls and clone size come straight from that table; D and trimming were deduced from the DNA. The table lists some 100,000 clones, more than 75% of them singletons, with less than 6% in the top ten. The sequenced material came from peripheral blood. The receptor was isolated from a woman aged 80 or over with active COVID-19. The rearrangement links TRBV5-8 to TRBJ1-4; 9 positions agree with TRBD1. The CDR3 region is CASRTWDREDEKLFF. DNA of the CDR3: TGTGCCAGCAGGACTTGGGACAGGGAGGATGAAAAACTGTTTTTT.